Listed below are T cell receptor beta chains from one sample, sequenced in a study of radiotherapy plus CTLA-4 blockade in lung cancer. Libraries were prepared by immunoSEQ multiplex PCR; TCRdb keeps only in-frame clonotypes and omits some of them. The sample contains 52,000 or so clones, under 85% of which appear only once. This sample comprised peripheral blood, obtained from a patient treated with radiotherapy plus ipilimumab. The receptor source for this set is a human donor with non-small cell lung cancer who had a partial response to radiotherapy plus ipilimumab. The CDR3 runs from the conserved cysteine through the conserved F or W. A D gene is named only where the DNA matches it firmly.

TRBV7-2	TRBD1	CASRHPGGNNEQFF
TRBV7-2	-	CASSLVGGDSDTQYF
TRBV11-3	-	CASSDEGQETQYF
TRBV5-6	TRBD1	CASTPGTGYSGANVLTF
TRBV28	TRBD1	CASSLGTGGFSPLHF
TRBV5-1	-	CASSYWSADTEAFF
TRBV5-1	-	CASSSMGAEEKLFF
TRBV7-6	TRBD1	CASSPAPGQGLREQYF
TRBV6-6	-	CASSYSEGTEAFF
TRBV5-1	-	CASRRTEDTQYF
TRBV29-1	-	CSVDRVPYNEQFF
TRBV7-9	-	CASSPQDEQYF
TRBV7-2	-	CASSPWTSYNEQFF
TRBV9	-	CASSPSGGETQYF
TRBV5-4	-	CASSLGQARNDEQYF
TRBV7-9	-	CASSKGTGVQETQYF
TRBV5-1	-	CASSLDPGVEQYF
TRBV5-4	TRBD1	CASSTTTGSNTGELFF
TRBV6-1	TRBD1	CASRERQGPYF
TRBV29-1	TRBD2	CSVVVAGGDTDTQYF
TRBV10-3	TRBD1	CAISGTEILASNSPLHF
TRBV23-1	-	CASSQGPFSTDTQYF
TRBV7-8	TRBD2	CASSLAETSGATDTQYF
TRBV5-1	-	CASSLGQYNSPLHF
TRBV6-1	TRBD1	CASSQPGGWQPQHF
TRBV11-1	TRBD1	CASSLRRRQGQETQYF
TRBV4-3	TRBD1	CASSQDVTGGSYEQYF
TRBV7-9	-	CASSLPGLQETQYF
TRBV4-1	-	CASSLRQKGEAAFQFF
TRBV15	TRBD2	CATSRASGGWPGEQYF
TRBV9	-	CASSVMGGGYNEQFF
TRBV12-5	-	CASGSEETQYF
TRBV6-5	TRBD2	CASGRGGEQYF
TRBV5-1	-	CASSTGGPLSTDTQYF
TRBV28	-	CASSWGYSNQPQHF
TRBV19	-	CASSIPTGYGYTF
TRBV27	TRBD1	CASSPGQGASGAFF
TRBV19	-	CASRARQENNSPLHF
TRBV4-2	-	CASSQDDTATNEKLFF
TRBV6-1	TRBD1	CASRVTGGYYGYTF
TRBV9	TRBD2	CASSPTGTSGGTGELFF